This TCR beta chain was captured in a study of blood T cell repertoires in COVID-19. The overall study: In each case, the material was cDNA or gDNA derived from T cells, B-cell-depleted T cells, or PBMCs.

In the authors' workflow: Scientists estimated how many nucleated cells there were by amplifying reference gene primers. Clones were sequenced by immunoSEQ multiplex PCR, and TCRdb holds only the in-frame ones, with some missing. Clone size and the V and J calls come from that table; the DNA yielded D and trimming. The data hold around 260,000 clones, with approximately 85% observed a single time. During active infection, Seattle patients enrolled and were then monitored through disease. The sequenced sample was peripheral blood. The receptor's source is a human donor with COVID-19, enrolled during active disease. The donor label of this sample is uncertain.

The CDR3 DNA sequence: TGTGCCAGCTCGTTACTTCCCGGGACAGGGGCCTACGAGCAGTACTTC. It translates to CASSLLPGTGAYEQYF. The chain uses TRBV28 and TRBJ2-7, with 10 bases identical to TRBD1. The CDR3 contains 16 residues. Germline V gene data show CDR1 as MDHEN and CDR2 as SYDVKM. With V trimmed by 8 bases and J by 2 bases, 12 bases remained unmatched.